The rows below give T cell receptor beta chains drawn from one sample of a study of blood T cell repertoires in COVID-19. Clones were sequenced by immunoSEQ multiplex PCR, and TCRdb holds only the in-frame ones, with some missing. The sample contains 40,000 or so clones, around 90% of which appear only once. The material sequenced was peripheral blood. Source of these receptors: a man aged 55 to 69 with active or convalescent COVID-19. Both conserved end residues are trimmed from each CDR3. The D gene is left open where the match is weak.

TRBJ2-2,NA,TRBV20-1,SASTGGNTGELF
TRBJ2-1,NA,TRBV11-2,ASSLGDSPYNEQF
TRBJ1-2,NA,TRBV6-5,ATLRGYGYT
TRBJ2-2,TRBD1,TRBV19,ATREGQGAVGELF
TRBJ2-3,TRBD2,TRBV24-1,ATSSQGLGTDTQY
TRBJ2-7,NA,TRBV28,ASSPYRGGSYEQY
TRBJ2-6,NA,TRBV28,ASSLVGQRISGANVLT
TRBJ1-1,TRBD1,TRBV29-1,SVRQGASEAF
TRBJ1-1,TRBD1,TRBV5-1,ASSLRGQGASAF
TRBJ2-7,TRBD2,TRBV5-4,ASSSDGTTSYEQY
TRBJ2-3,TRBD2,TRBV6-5,ASSFSGSTDTQY
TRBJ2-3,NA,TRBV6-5,ASSYWRGRTDTQY
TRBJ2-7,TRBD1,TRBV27,ASSFRQGVPYEQY
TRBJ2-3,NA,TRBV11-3,ASSFGSGNTQY
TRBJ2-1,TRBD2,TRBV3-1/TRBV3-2,ASSQYGTSGVGEQF
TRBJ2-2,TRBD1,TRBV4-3,ASSQGLRDRTTSNTGELF
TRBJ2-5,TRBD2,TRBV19,ASSIVGSGETQY
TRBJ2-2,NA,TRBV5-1,ASRGGSNTGELF
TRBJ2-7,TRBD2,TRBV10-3,AISETRREVYEQY
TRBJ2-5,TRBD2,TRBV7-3,ASSPGVRGEETQY
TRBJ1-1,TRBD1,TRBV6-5,ASSTRQGTEAF
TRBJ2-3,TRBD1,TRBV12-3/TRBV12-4,ASKMTGSDTQY
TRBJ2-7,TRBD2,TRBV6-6,ASSYSGGRASYEQY
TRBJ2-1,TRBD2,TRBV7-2,ASSLVSGIGSYNEQF
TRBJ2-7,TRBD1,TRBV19,ASSLGTGTYEQY
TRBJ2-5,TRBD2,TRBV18,ASSSRLAGAYQETQY
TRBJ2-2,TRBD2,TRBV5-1,ASSRRLAVNTGELF
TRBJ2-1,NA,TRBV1,TRVAGKIMNEQF
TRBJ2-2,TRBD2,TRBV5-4,ASSSLAGSKRGTGELF
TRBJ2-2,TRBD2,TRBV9,ASSDRPIAGRNTGELF
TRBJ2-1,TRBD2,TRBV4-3,ASSQDGTRYGEQF
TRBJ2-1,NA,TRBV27,ASSLGGGSLGEQF
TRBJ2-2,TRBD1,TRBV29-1,SAKTGDTGELF
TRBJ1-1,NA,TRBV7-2,ASSLALSTEAF
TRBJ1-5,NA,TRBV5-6,ASSLFSAGGGQPQH
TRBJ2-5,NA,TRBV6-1,ASSEGQTSRKTQY
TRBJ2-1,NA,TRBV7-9,ASSHPDWYNEQF
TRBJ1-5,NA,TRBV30,AWSVSRDQPQH
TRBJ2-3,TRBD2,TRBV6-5,ASSYGGRGTDTQY
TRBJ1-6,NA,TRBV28,ASSLTGVNSPLH
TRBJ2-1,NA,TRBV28,ASTLHKEFTGLRVYNEQF
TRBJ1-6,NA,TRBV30,AWTLDSPLH
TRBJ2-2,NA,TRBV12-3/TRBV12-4,ASREFTGELF
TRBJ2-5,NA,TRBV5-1,ASSFTGSQETQY
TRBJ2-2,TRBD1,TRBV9,ASSGQGAGTGELF
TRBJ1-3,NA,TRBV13,ASSHRQALTDTIY